This T cell receptor beta chain was recorded in a study of beta chain features in type 1 diabetes. General observations from the study: Healthy donors had naive, central memory and Treg TCRB repertoires that appeared less similar than those seen among patients.

The entirety of the isolated RNA underwent reverse transcription, so expressed TCRB transcripts were sequenced. Several million reads per sample on average were obtained from naive, central memory and regulatory T cell samples. The assay was immunoSEQ multiplex PCR, and TCRdb's table has in-frame clones only and misses some. Among about 220,000 clones listed, about 11% were seen once. The table lists this clone with a few counts. Its antigen remains unidentified. Sequencing was done on a sample of central memory CD4+ T cells from blood. This TCR was recovered from a man aged 18-30 years in good health.

CDR3 region: CASSESALNQPQHF. The CDR3 nucleotides are TGCGCCAGCAGTGAGTCGGCCCTCAATCAGCCCCAGCATTTT. This sequence joins TRBV10-2 and TRBJ1-5; D is unresolved. V lost 0 bases and J 3 bases, leaving 6 bases between the germline ends. Germline lookup yields CDR1 WSHSY and CDR2 SAAADI. This CDR3 is built from 14 residues.